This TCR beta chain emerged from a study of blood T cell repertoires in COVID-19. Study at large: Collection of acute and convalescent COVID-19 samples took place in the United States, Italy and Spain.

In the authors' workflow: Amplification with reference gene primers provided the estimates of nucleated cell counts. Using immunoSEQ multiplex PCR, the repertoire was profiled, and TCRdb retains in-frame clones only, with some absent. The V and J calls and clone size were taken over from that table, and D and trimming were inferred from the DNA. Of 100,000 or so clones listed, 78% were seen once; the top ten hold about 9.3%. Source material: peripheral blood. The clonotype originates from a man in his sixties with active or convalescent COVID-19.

The CDR3 region is CATSERQGATDTQYF. CDR3 DNA sequence: TGTGCCACCAGTGAGCGACAGGGAGCGACAGATACGCAGTATTTT. This chain uses TRBV24-1 with TRBJ2-3; 7 nucleotides match TRBD1. J gave up 3 bases and V 4 bases, and 6 bases lay outside the gene matches. The CDR3 loop spans 15 amino acids. The germline CDR1 and CDR2 sequences are KGHDR and SFDVKD.